The rows below give T cell receptor beta chains drawn from one sample of a study of cytomegalovirus exposure and HLA in healthy donors. The assay was immunoSEQ multiplex PCR, and TCRdb's table has in-frame clones only and misses some. This sample yields over 150,000 clones, of which 70% to 90% are seen a single time; 7% belongs to the top ten. The specimen sequenced was PBMCs. These receptors all come from a woman aged 25 to 39 in good health and CMV-seropositive. Each CDR3 is given with its conserved first and last residue. Fields, in order: D gene, clone size, V gene, J gene, CDR3 protein, CDR3 DNA. D genes are given only for firm matches. Clone size, where shown, is once, few, many, or a class for clones that have expanded.

d_gene: TRBD1; abundance: NA; v_gene: TRBV7-2; j_gene: TRBJ2-7; CDR3aa: CASSDRDRNSYEQYF; CDR3nt: TGTGCCAGCAGCGACCGGGACAGGAACTCCTACGAGCAGTACTTC
d_gene: TRBD1; abundance: NA; v_gene: TRBV28; j_gene: TRBJ1-2; CDR3aa: CASSSSAGQGGYTF; CDR3nt: TGTGCCAGCAGTTCCTCGGCCGGACAGGGCGGCTACACCTTC
d_gene: NA; abundance: NA; v_gene: TRBV4-3; j_gene: TRBJ2-7; CDR3aa: CASSQVRGAEGYEQYF; CDR3nt: TGCGCCAGCAGCCAAGTTCGAGGGGCGGAGGGCTACGAGCAGTACTTC
d_gene: NA; abundance: once; v_gene: TRBV28; j_gene: TRBJ2-1; CDR3aa: CASSLWGSSSYNEQFF; CDR3nt: TGTGCCAGCAGTTTATGGGGCTCGAGCTCCTACAATGAGCAGTTCTTC
d_gene: NA; abundance: NA; v_gene: TRBV19; j_gene: TRBJ2-3; CDR3aa: CASSISLTGTDTQYF; CDR3nt: TGTGCCAGTAGTATCTCTCTTACCGGGACAGATACGCAGTATTTT
d_gene: NA; abundance: NA; v_gene: TRBV30; j_gene: TRBJ1-5; CDR3aa: CAWSVLTGLGQPQHF; CDR3nt: TGTGCCTGGAGTGTACTTACGGGACTAGGGCAGCCCCAGCATTTT
d_gene: NA; abundance: NA; v_gene: TRBV27; j_gene: TRBJ1-4; CDR3aa: CASSSGQSNEKLFF; CDR3nt: TGTGCCAGCAGTTCCGGTCAATCTAATGAAAAACTGTTTTTT
d_gene: NA; abundance: NA; v_gene: TRBV7-9; j_gene: TRBJ1-1; CDR3aa: CASRLAGRVNTEAFF; CDR3nt: TGTGCCAGCAGACTAGCGGGGAGGGTGAACACTGAAGCTTTCTTT
d_gene: NA; abundance: NA; v_gene: TRBV19; j_gene: TRBJ1-5; CDR3aa: CASSIGYGLNSNQPQHF; CDR3nt: TGTGCCAGTAGTATAGGCTACGGACTAAATAGCAATCAGCCCCAGCATTTT
d_gene: TRBD1; abundance: few; v_gene: TRBV5-1; j_gene: TRBJ1-6; CDR3aa: CASSRDRESPLHF; CDR3nt: TGCGCCAGCAGTCGTGACAGGGAATCACCCCTCCACTTT
d_gene: NA; abundance: NA; v_gene: TRBV5-6; j_gene: TRBJ2-7; CDR3aa: CASSLLRDYEQYF; CDR3nt: TGTGCCAGCAGCTTGTTAAGAGACTACGAGCAGTACTTC
d_gene: TRBD1; abundance: NA; v_gene: TRBV5-6; j_gene: TRBJ1-2; CDR3aa: CASSLGTGGYTF; CDR3nt: TGTGCCAGCAGCCTCGGGACAGGGGGCTACACCTTC
d_gene: NA; abundance: NA; v_gene: TRBV11-2; j_gene: TRBJ1-4; CDR3aa: CASSLQSEEKLFF; CDR3nt: TGTGCCAGCAGCTTACAATCCGAGGAAAAACTGTTTTTT
d_gene: TRBD1; abundance: NA; v_gene: TRBV2; j_gene: TRBJ2-1; CDR3aa: CASRDRGLYNEQFF; CDR3nt: TGTGCCAGCAGAGACAGGGGACTCTACAATGAGCAGTTCTTC
d_gene: NA; abundance: NA; v_gene: TRBV28; j_gene: TRBJ1-2; CDR3aa: CASVLQGYKDYGYTF; CDR3nt: TGTGCCAGCGTATTGCAGGGTTATAAGGACTATGGCTACACCTTC
d_gene: NA; abundance: NA; v_gene: TRBV5-4; j_gene: TRBJ1-1; CDR3aa: CASSPIVQGRANTEAFF; CDR3nt: TGTGCCAGCAGCCCGATCGTCCAGGGAAGGGCGAACACTGAAGCTTTCTTT
d_gene: TRBD1; abundance: once; v_gene: TRBV2; j_gene: TRBJ1-1; CDR3aa: CATKTGANTEAFF; CDR3nt: TGTGCCACTAAGACAGGGGCGAACACTGAAGCTTTCTTT
d_gene: TRBD1; abundance: NA; v_gene: TRBV13; j_gene: TRBJ2-7; CDR3aa: CASSHPKDRGRYEQYF; CDR3nt: TGTGCCAGCAGCCACCCCAAAGACAGGGGACGCTACGAGCAGTACTTC
d_gene: TRBD1; abundance: NA; v_gene: TRBV12-5; j_gene: TRBJ1-2; CDR3aa: CASGLPGQGWNYGYTF; CDR3nt: TGTGCTAGTGGTTTGCCTGGACAGGGATGGAACTATGGCTACACCTTC
d_gene: NA; abundance: NA; v_gene: TRBV5-1; j_gene: TRBJ2-1; CDR3aa: CASSLGGLGNNEQFF; CDR3nt: TGCGCCAGCAGCTTGGGGGGGCTCGGAAATAATGAGCAGTTCTTC
d_gene: NA; abundance: NA; v_gene: TRBV5-1; j_gene: TRBJ1-2; CDR3aa: CASSPGGEGYGYTF; CDR3nt: TGCGCCAGCAGCCCCGGGGGTGAGGGCTATGGCTACACCTTC
d_gene: TRBD1; abundance: once; v_gene: TRBV27; j_gene: TRBJ1-1; CDR3aa: CASKPLGQMNTEAFF; CDR3nt: TGTGCCAGCAAACCCCTGGGACAGATGAACACTGAAGCTTTCTTT
d_gene: NA; abundance: NA; v_gene: TRBV9; j_gene: TRBJ1-1; CDR3aa: CASRADAGTEAFF; CDR3nt: TGTGCCAGCAGGGCAGACGCGGGCACTGAAGCTTTCTTT
d_gene: TRBD1; abundance: NA; v_gene: TRBV6-5; j_gene: TRBJ2-7; CDR3aa: CASSPWTGPYEQYF; CDR3nt: TGTGCCAGCAGTCCTTGGACAGGGCCCTACGAGCAGTACTTC
d_gene: TRBD1; abundance: NA; v_gene: TRBV2; j_gene: TRBJ1-4; CDR3aa: CASSGRQGNEKLFF; CDR3nt: TGTGCCAGCAGTGGGAGACAGGGTAATGAAAAACTGTTTTTT
d_gene: TRBD2; abundance: NA; v_gene: TRBV4-3; j_gene: TRBJ2-1; CDR3aa: CASSQDIAGSRRQFF; CDR3nt: TGCGCCAGCAGCCAAGATATAGCGGGGTCTCGCAGGCAGTTCTTC
d_gene: TRBD1; abundance: once; v_gene: TRBV23-1; j_gene: TRBJ2-7; CDR3aa: CASSQSIRGRDEQYF; CDR3nt: TGCGCCAGCAGTCAATCGATCAGGGGGCGCGACGAGCAGTACTTC
d_gene: NA; abundance: NA; v_gene: TRBV7-3; j_gene: TRBJ2-3; CDR3aa: CASSPGWADTQYF; CDR3nt: TGTGCCAGCAGCCCAGGTTGGGCAGATACGCAGTATTTT
d_gene: NA; abundance: NA; v_gene: TRBV4-2; j_gene: TRBJ1-5; CDR3aa: CASSQDLEGIGNQPQHF; CDR3nt: TGTGCCAGCAGCCAAGATTTAGAGGGCATAGGCAATCAGCCCCAGCATTTT
d_gene: NA; abundance: NA; v_gene: TRBV27; j_gene: TRBJ1-6; CDR3aa: CASSVQSHSYNSPLHF; CDR3nt: TGTGCCAGCAGCGTACAGAGCCACTCCTATAATTCACCCCTCCACTTT